Below, 9 T cell receptor beta chains from the same sample are listed, as sequenced in a study of blood T cell repertoires in COVID-19. Clones were sequenced by immunoSEQ multiplex PCR, and TCRdb holds only the in-frame ones, with some missing. The table includes hundreds of thousands of clones, 80% to 90% detected once. The sample consisted of PBMCs or T cells enriched from blood (not recorded which). The receptors come from a young man who had recovered from COVID-19.

The chain combines TRBV4-1 with TRBJ2-1; D is possibly TRBD2 (6 bases). The CDR3 contains 17 residues. Germline CDR1 MGHRA, CDR2 YSYEKL. The germline V and J ends were trimmed by 2 bases and 5 bases, with 19 bases remaining between them. The CDR3 region has the DNA TGCGCCAGCAGCCAACCCCCCGGCCTAGCGATACACAATGAGCAGTTCTTC. It specifies CASSQPPGLAIHNEQFF.

The chain links TRBV28 to TRBJ1-1; TRBD1 matches 12 bases. J gave up 3 bases and V 5 bases, and 7 bases lay outside the gene matches. CDR3 length equals 16 residues. CDR1 is MDHEN, CDR2 SYDVKM, per germline. The DNA of the CDR3 is TGTGCCAGCAGTCCGCCGGGACAGGGGGCGGACACTGAAGCTTTCTTT. As protein: CASSPPGQGADTEAFF.

This chain links TRBV7-8 with TRBJ2-7; D gene uncertain. The germline V gene encodes CDR1 SGHVS and CDR2 FQNEAQ. The CDR3 sequence is 14 residues long. Trimming pared 1 base from V and 0 bases from J, leaving 7 bases between. CDR3 DNA sequence: TGTGCCAGCAGCTTAGGCGAGAGCTCCTACGAGCAGTACTTC. It encodes CASSLGESSYEQYF. The whole variable domain, filled in from reference TRBV7-8 and TRBJ2-7, reads GAGVSQSPRYKVAKRGQDVALRCDPISGHVSLFWYQQALGQGPEFLTYFQNEAQLDKSGLPSDRFFAERPEGSVSTLKIQRTQQEDSAVYLCASSLGESSYEQYFGPGTRLTVT.

The chain uses TRBV6-6 and TRBJ1-1, with 11 positions matching TRBD1. The germline V gene encodes CDR1 MNHNY and CDR2 SVGAGI (reference sequence). The V and J ends lost 6 bases and 5 bases, in that order; junction bases with no gene match: 14. This CDR3 contains 17 residues. In DNA, the CDR3 is TGTGCCAGCAGACGAACCCCCTCCGGGACAGGGGGTACTGAAGCTTTCTTT. Residues: CASRRTPSGTGGTEAFF.

The J gene is TRBJ1-5, the V gene TRBV6-5; 7 bases map to TRBD1. J lost 6 bases, V lost 7 bases, and 12 bases had no gene match. Germline V gives CDR1 MNHEY, CDR2 SVGAGI. The length of the CDR3 is 15 residues. The DNA of the CDR3 is TGTGCCAGCACTCATCCGACAGGGCGGGCTCAGCCCCAGCATTTT. This translates into CASTHPTGRAQPQHF.

This clone was picked up a small number of times. The rearrangement joins TRBV2 to TRBJ1-5; D remains unclear. Trimming left V 7 bases short and J 0 bases short, with 13 bases between. CDR1 is SNHLY, CDR2 FYNNEI, per germline. This CDR3 has 15 amino acids. The CDR3: CASTSGGNSNQPQHF. Written as DNA, the CDR3 is TGTGCCAGCACCTCGGGAGGTAATAGCAATCAGCCCCAGCATTTT.

The chain links TRBV29-1 to TRBJ2-7, with 9 bases matching TRBD1. After removal of 5 bases from V and 3 bases from J, the junction contained 8 bases not matched to a gene. Per the germline V gene, CDR1 is SQVTM and CDR2 is ANQGSEA. This CDR3 contains 14 residues. As DNA, the CDR3 is TGCAGCGTTCTCGGGGACAGGGCGTACTACGAGCAGTACTTC. The encoded protein is CSVLGDRAYYEQYF.

This chain connects TRBV10-3 to TRBJ2-7; D unclear. Trimming took 3 bases from V and 2 from J, leaving 14 bases between them. The CDR3 contains 15 residues. The germline V gene encodes CDR1 ENHRY and CDR2 SYGVKD. For the CDR3, the DNA is TGTGCCATCAGTGATGGGCCAGATAAAACCTACGAGCAGTACTTC. Its translation: CAISDGPDKTYEQYF.

The chain has TRBV19 and TRBJ2-7; no clear D. Germline-derived CDR1 and CDR2 are LNHDA and SQIVND (reference sequence). The CDR3 runs to 13 residues. V dropped 6 bases and J dropped 0 bases, with 9 bases sitting between them. Here the CDR3 reads CASRTESSYEQYF. The CDR3 coding sequence is TGTGCCAGTAGGACGGAGAGCTCCTACGAGCAGTACTTC.